Presented here are 30 T cell receptor beta chains from one specimen sequenced in a study of blood T cell repertoires in COVID-19. Produced via immunoSEQ multiplex PCR; TCRdb's table is partial and in-frame only. The data show some 100,000 clones, roughly 86% seen once. The sample comprised peripheral blood. Receptor source: a woman in her twenties or thirties with acute or convalescent COVID-19.

The chain links TRBV11-2 to TRBJ1-5; 9 bases agree with TRBD1. Per the germline V gene, CDR1 is SGHAT and CDR2 is FQNNGV. V trimming: 4 bases; J trimming: 5 bases; junction bases outside the gene matches: 6. This CDR3 is built from 15 residues. CDR3 residues: CASSYGQGFYQPQHF. CDR3 DNA sequence: TGTGCCAGCAGCTATGGACAGGGGTTCTATCAGCCCCAGCATTTT.

The chain couples TRBV25-1 to TRBJ1-2, with TRBD1 identical over 8 bases. J lost 3 bases, V lost 2 bases, and 5 bases had no gene match. The CDR3 is 15 residues long. Germline CDR1 and CDR2: MGHDK and SYGVNS. CDR3 protein: CASSERTGCHYGYTF. CDR3 nucleotides: TGTGCCAGCAGTGAAAGGACAGGGTGTCACTATGGCTACACCTTC.

This chain connects TRBV14 to TRBJ1-1, with D perhaps matching TRBD1 (5 bases). Germline lookup yields CDR1 SGHDN and CDR2 FVKESK. Trimming stripped 4 bases from V and 2 bases from J, with 14 bases between. The CDR3 runs 15 residues. This CDR3 reads CASSRSWGGNTEAFF. The CDR3 region has the DNA TGTGCCAGCAGCCGCTCATGGGGGGGAAACACTGAAGCTTTCTTT.

V is TRBV3-1 (or the pseudogene TRBV3-2) and J is TRBJ2-2, with 9 positions matching TRBD1. The trim removed 1 base at V and 6 bases at J, leaving 3 bases unmatched. The CDR3 length is 15 residues. Germline values: CDR1 LGHDT, CDR2 YNNKEL (reference sequence). The CDR3 here is CASSQGGQGAGELFF. The DNA for the CDR3 is TGTGCCAGCAGCCAAGGGGGACAGGGTGCCGGGGAGCTGTTTTTT.

V gene TRBV27 combines with J gene TRBJ1-5; D is perhaps TRBD1 (5 bases). The CDR3 is 14 amino acids. Germline V gene sequence: CDR1 MNHEY, CDR2 SMNVEV (reference sequence). V lost 1 base and J 4 bases, leaving 8 bases between the germline ends. The CDR3 DNA is TGTGCCAGCAGTTTATACACAGGAAATCAGCCCCAGCATTTT. It is translated as CASSLYTGNQPQHF.

CDR3: CASSPRLAGDTGELFF. CDR3 nucleotides: TGTGCCAGCAGTCCCCGACTAGCGGGAGACACCGGGGAGCTGTTTTTT. The genes are TRBV27 and TRBJ2-2; 12 positions agree with TRBD2. Germline V gene data show CDR1 as MNHEY and CDR2 as SMNVEV (reference sequence). This CDR3 has 16 amino acids. V lost 5 bases and J lost 3; bases outside the gene matches: 4.

This clone showed up just a few times. In the same sample, other DNA sequences code for this CDR3. The V gene is TRBV6-6, the J gene TRBJ1-3; 7 nucleotides line up with TRBD1. The CDR3 is 14 residues long. After removal of 5 bases from V and 0 bases from J, the junction contained 1 base not matched to a gene. Germline-derived CDR1 and CDR2 are MNHNY and SVGAGI (reference sequence). The CDR3 region is CASSRDSSGNTIYF. CDR3 DNA: TGTGCCAGCAGTAGGGACAGCTCTGGAAACACCATATATTTT.

This sequence joins TRBV5-1 and TRBJ1-1; 7 bases align to TRBD1. Per germline, CDR1 SGHRS and CDR2 YFSETQ. Trimming removed 4 bases from V and 5 bases from J; junction bases left unmatched: 2. This CDR3 has 12 amino acids. This CDR3 reads CASSPDRTEAFF. The CDR3 DNA is TGCGCCAGCAGCCCGGACAGGACTGAAGCTTTCTTT.

J is TRBJ2-5 and V is TRBV27; no definite D call. CDR1 is MNHEY, CDR2 SMNVEV, per germline (reference sequence). The length of the CDR3 is 12 residues. V lost 3 bases and J lost 5, with 7 bases in between. The CDR3 is CASSFNGETQYF. The DNA for the CDR3 is TGTGCCAGCAGTTTCAATGGCGAGACCCAGTACTTC.

The genes are TRBV18 and TRBJ2-7; 7 bases line up with TRBD1. The CDR3 is 15 amino acids. CDR1 and CDR2 from the germline V gene are KGHSH and LQKENI. V was pared by 2 bases and J by 4 bases, with 8 bases of the junction left unmatched. CDR3 region: CASSPTGVRAYEQYF. CDR3 DNA: TGTGCCAGCTCACCAACAGGGGTTAGGGCTTACGAGCAGTACTTC.

V and J are TRBV29-1 and TRBJ1-2; 8 positions match TRBD1. This CDR3 is built from 17 residues. V was pared by 3 bases and J by 1 base, with 13 bases of the junction left unmatched. Per the germline V gene, CDR1 is SQVTM and CDR2 is ANQGSEA. CDR3 sequence reads: CSVEPLDREGFNYGYTF. CDR3 coding DNA: TGCAGCGTTGAGCCCTTGGACAGGGAGGGTTTTAACTATGGCTACACCTTC.

V and J are TRBV18 and TRBJ1-4; D may be TRBD1 (6 bases). With 6 bases removed from V and 0 bases from J, the gap between germline ends came to 14 bases. The CDR3 covers 16 residues. Germline CDR1 is KGHSH and CDR2 is LQKENI. The DNA for the CDR3 is TGTGCCAGCTCCCCCCGACAGGCTGCAACTAATGAAAAACTGTTTTTT. Amino acid sequence: CASSPRQAATNEKLFF.

This sequence joins TRBV28 and TRBJ2-1, with 8 bases that match TRBD1. Germline CDR1 and CDR2: MDHEN and SYDVKM. CDR3 length: 16 residues. V gave up 6 bases and J gave up 4 bases; unmatched junction bases: 11. The CDR3 coding sequence is TGTGCCAGCAGCCGTCCGCAGGGGGCATTGTACAATGAGCAGTTCTTC. Amino acid sequence: CASSRPQGALYNEQFF.

This chain connects TRBV7-9 to TRBJ2-4, with D maybe TRBD2 (5 bases). Germline V lookup: CDR1 SEHNR, CDR2 FQNEAQ (reference sequence). This CDR3 contains 12 residues. V shed 4 bases and J shed 12 bases, with 13 bases lying between them. The CDR3 loop is CASSSRPDYQYF. CDR3 coding DNA: TGTGCCAGCAGCTCCCGTCCTGACTATCAGTACTTC. Variable domain in full (rest from reference TRBV7-9 and TRBJ2-4): DTGVSQNPRHKITKRGQNVTFRCDPISEHNRLYWYRQTLGQGPEFLTYFQNEAQLEKSRLLSDRFSAERPKGSFSTLEIQRTEQGDSAMYLCASSSRPDYQYFGAGTRLSVL.

This clone has more than one count but fewer than ten. Other DNA sequences in the sample encode the same CDR3. The chain uses TRBV5-6 and TRBJ1-1, with TRBD1 matching over 8 bases. Trimming removed 5 bases from V and 0 bases from J; junction bases left unmatched: 3. CDR1 and CDR2 (germline): SGHDT, YYEEEE. This CDR3 is built from 14 residues. The chain's CDR3 is CASSLTGVNTEAFF. The CDR3, as DNA: TGTGCCAGCAGTTTGACAGGGGTGAACACTGAAGCTTTCTTT.

This rearrangement joins TRBV30 to TRBJ1-2; D is undetermined. CDR1 is GTSNPN, CDR2 SVGIG, per germline (reference sequence). This CDR3 contains 12 residues. Trimming pared 5 bases from V and 5 bases from J, leaving 12 bases between. For the CDR3, the DNA is TGTGCCTGGGGTTACACGGGATATGGCTACACCTTC. Amino acids: CAWGYTGYGYTF.

This clone was counted between two and nine times. V is TRBV4-1 and J is TRBJ1-6; D ambiguous. This CDR3 contains 16 residues. Per the germline V gene, CDR1 is MGHRA and CDR2 is YSYEKL. V shed 0 bases and J shed 4 bases, with 10 bases lying between them. The CDR3 nucleotides read TGCGCCAGCAGCCAAGATTGGTACAGTTATAATTCACCCCTCCACTTT. Protein sequence: CASSQDWYSYNSPLHF.

The chain employs TRBV18 and TRBJ2-7, with D hard to call. The ends were cut back, 3 bases at V and 4 bases at J, with 10 bases in the middle. This CDR3 contains 13 residues. Looked up from germline, CDR1 is KGHSH and CDR2 is LQKENI. This chain's CDR3 is CASSPAGVYEQYF. In DNA, the CDR3 is TGTGCCAGCTCACCGGCAGGTGTGTACGAGCAGTACTTC.

V usage is TRBV7-9 and J usage is TRBJ1-4; TRBD1 aligns across 9 bases. The CDR3 extends over 15 amino acids. CDR1 is SEHNR and CDR2 is FQNEAQ in the germline V gene (reference sequence). Trimming removed 5 bases from V and 6 bases from J; junction bases left unmatched: 7. DNA of the CDR3: TGTGCCAGCAGCACCACAGGGGGCGGGGATGAAAAACTGTTTTTT. Its translation: CASSTTGGGDEKLFF.

The V and J genes are TRBV2 and TRBJ2-1; the match to TRBD2 covers 8 bases. Trimming cost V 7 bases and J 8 bases; bases outside gene matches: 16. CDR3 length: 16 amino acids. The germline V gene encodes CDR1 SNHLY and CDR2 FYNNEI. This chain's CDR3 is CASNPPIRGGTDEQFF. CDR3 bases: TGTGCCAGCAACCCCCCGATACGGGGGGGCACGGATGAGCAGTTCTTC.

The V call is TRBV7-8, the J call TRBJ1-4, with TRBD1 matching over 7 bases. This CDR3 comprises 19 residues. The germline V gene has CDR1 SGHVS and CDR2 FQNEAQ. The junction had 11 bases not matched to a gene; V was cut back by 1 base and J by 0 bases. The CDR3 here is CASSLGQGRDRATNEKLFF. The CDR3, as DNA: TGTGCCAGCAGCTTAGGACAGGGTAGGGACAGAGCAACTAATGAAAAACTGTTTTTT.

The chain is built from TRBV7-3 and TRBJ2-7; 9 bases match TRBD1. Trimming took 2 bases from V and 5 from J; bases not matched to a gene: 4. In germline, CDR1 is SGHTA, CDR2 FQGTGA. The CDR3 consists of 14 residues. This chain's CDR3 is CASSLGTGTHEQYF. The CDR3 DNA sequence: TGTGCCAGCAGCTTAGGGACAGGGACCCACGAGCAGTACTTC.

The rearrangement joins TRBV4-2 to TRBJ1-5; 9 bases are shared with TRBD1. In germline, CDR1 is LGHNA, CDR2 YNFKEQ. The length of the CDR3 is 17 residues. V lost 2 bases, J lost 1 base, and 6 bases stayed unmatched. The CDR3 spells CASSQRQGGGSNQPQHF. The DNA for the CDR3 is TGTGCCAGCAGCCAACGACAGGGGGGTGGAAGCAATCAGCCCCAGCATTTT.

V and J are TRBV28 and TRBJ1-1; unclear D gene. The V gene's germline CDR1 is MDHEN and CDR2 SYDVKM. V lost 10 bases and J 6 bases, leaving 18 bases between the germline ends. The CDR3 covers 13 residues. The CDR3 sequence is CATAGFHGPEAFF. In nucleotides, the CDR3 is TGTGCCACGGCCGGATTCCATGGGCCTGAAGCTTTCTTT.

This rearrangement joins TRBV19 to TRBJ2-3; 7 positions match TRBD2. V shed 7 bases, J shed 2 bases, and the junction held 6 bases outside the gene matches. Germline CDR1 is LNHDA and CDR2 is SQIVND (reference sequence). This CDR3 has 14 amino acids. The CDR3 DNA reads as TGTGCCAGTACCCGCGGGGGACTCACAGATACGCAGTATTTT. Amino acids: CASTRGGLTDTQYF.

V and J are TRBV2 and TRBJ1-2; D remains ambiguous. The CDR3 covers 13 residues. The germline gives CDR1 SNHLY, CDR2 FYNNEI. V gave up 3 bases and J gave up 0 bases, with 5 bases separating them. The CDR3, as DNA: TGTGCCAGCAGTGAGGTAGCTAACTATGGCTACACCTTC. Its translation is CASSEVANYGYTF.

The rearrangement links TRBV7-2 to TRBJ1-6; a weak D match, TRBD1 (6 bases). The V gene's germline CDR1 is SGHTA and CDR2 FQGNSA. The CDR3 totals 12 residues. The ends were cut back, 1 base at V and 14 bases at J, with 9 bases in the middle. CDR3 region: CASSLGEGALHF. The CDR3 DNA reads TGTGCCAGCAGCTTAGGGGAGGGGGCCCTCCACTTT.

This chain uses TRBV5-1 with TRBJ2-3, with 7 positions matching TRBD1. This CDR3 region has 14 residues. The ends lost 3 bases at V and 5 bases at J; junction bases unmatched: 6. Germline CDR1 SGHRS, CDR2 YFSETQ. The chain's CDR3 is CASSYRQGLDTQYF. DNA of the CDR3: TGCGCCAGCAGCTACCGACAGGGTCTAGATACGCAGTATTTT.

This clone was observed once. The genes are TRBV6-5 and TRBJ2-2, with D perhaps matching TRBD1 (6 bases). Trimming pared 3 bases from V and 4 bases from J, leaving 12 bases between. Germline V CDR1 and CDR2: MNHEY, SVGAGI. The CDR3 sequence is 15 residues long. The DNA of the CDR3 is TGTGCCAGCAGTTATAGCCAGGGGAGCACCGGGGAGCTGTTTTTT. Protein product: CASSYSQGSTGELFF.

The chain recombines TRBV7-3 with TRBJ1-1; 7 bases agree with TRBD1. This CDR3 has 13 residues. Germline values: CDR1 SGHTA, CDR2 FQGTGA. Trimming at V came to 5 bases and at J to 3 bases, leaving 3 bases not matched to a gene. The CDR3 loop reads CASSQDRYTEAFF. The CDR3 DNA is TGTGCCAGCAGCCAGGACAGGTACACTGAAGCTTTCTTT.